This T cell receptor (beta chain) was recorded in a study of blood T cell repertoires in COVID-19. Measured with immunoSEQ multiplex PCR; TCRdb has only the in-frame clones, and not every one. In the table there are over 200,000 clones, nearly 85% of which are singletons. Trimming removed 3 bases from V and 6 bases from J, with 15 bases in between. This CDR3 comprises 15 residues. Germline assignment: CDR1 LGHDT and CDR2 YNNKEL (reference sequence). Those enrolled in Seattle joined during active infection and were followed longitudinally afterward. The clonotype originates from a woman in her twenties or thirties with COVID-19, enrolled during active disease. Source material: peripheral blood. The chain combines TRBV3-1 (or the pseudogene TRBV3-2) with TRBJ2-1; weak D call: TRBD2 (6 bases). Here the CDR3 reads CASSQDSGLGNEQFF. CDR3 in DNA: TGTGCCAGCAGCCAGGATAGCGGTTTAGGCAATGAGCAGTTCTTC.